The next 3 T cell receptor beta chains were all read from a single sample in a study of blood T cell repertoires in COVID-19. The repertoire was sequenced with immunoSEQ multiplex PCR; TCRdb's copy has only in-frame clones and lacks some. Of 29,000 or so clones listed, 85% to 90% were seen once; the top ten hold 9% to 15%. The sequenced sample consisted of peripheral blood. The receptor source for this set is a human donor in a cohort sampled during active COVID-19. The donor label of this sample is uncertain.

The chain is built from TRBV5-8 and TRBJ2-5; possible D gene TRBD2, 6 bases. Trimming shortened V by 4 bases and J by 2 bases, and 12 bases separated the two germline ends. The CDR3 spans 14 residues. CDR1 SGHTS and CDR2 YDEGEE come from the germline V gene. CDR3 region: CASSGGTVQETQYF. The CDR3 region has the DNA TGTGCCAGCAGCGGCGGGACGGTACAAGAGACCCAGTACTTC.

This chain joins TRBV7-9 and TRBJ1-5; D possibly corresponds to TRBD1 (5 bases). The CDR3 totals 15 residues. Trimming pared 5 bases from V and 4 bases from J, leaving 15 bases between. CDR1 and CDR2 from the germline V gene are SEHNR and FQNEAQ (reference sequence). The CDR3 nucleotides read TGTGCCAGCAGCCCGAGGAGCGGGGGAAATCAGCCCCAGCATTTT. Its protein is CASSPRSGGNQPQHF.

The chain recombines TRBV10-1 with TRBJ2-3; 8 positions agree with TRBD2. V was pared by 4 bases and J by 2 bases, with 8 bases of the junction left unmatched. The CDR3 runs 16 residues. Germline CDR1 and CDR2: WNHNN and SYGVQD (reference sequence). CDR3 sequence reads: CASSVTSGPTTDTQYF. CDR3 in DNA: TGCGCCAGCAGTGTCACTAGCGGCCCAACCACAGATACGCAGTATTTT.